The 9 T cell receptor beta chains below were found in one sample sequenced in a study of T cells after yellow fever vaccination. TCRdb ran MiXCR on the 5' RACE reads and lists one entry per CDR3 protein. Here the sample spans some 350,000 distinct CDR3 sequences, over 4% being singletons. Source: PBMCs, taken 5 days after the yellow fever booster vaccination. These receptors were obtained from a man between 18 and 35 years old who received the YFV17D yellow fever vaccine.

The table lists this clonotype with many counts. This CDR3 reads CASSFAGYEQYF. The CDR3 DNA reads as TGTGCCAGCAGCTTTGCGGGCTACGAGCAGTACTTC. This chain connects TRBV7-2 to TRBJ2-7, with D possibly matching TRBD2 (5 bases). The CDR3 extends over 12 amino acids. V lost 3 bases and J 3 bases, leaving 6 bases between the germline ends. Germline CDR1 SGHTA, CDR2 FQGNSA.

This clonotype was counted at least ten times. This rearrangement joins TRBV3-1 to TRBJ1-3, with 8 bases matching TRBD1. Trimming removed 6 bases from V and 2 bases from J; junction bases left unmatched: 6. CDR3 size: 15 residues. Germline V gene data show CDR1 as LGHDT and CDR2 as YNNKEL (reference sequence). The DNA for the CDR3 is TGTGCCAGCAGTCTGACAGGGGACGCTGGAAACACCATATATTTT. Encoded protein: CASSLTGDAGNTIYF.

In its sample, this clonotype was seen a few times. The chain combines TRBV12-3 or TRBV12-4 with TRBJ2-1; TRBD2 matches 7 bases. The V and J ends lost 5 bases and 7 bases, in that order; junction bases with no gene match: 11. This CDR3 has 15 amino acids. The CDR3 nucleotides read TGTGCCAGCAGTAGCGGGGCCGGGACTATAAATGAGCAGTTCTTC. It translates to CASSSGAGTINEQFF.

There are a few counts of this clonotype. V gene TRBV15 combines with J gene TRBJ2-7; 11 bases match TRBD1. V lost 4 bases and J lost 3; bases outside the gene matches: 17. Germline CDR1 is LNHNV and CDR2 is YYDKDF (reference sequence). The CDR3 totals 19 residues. Here the CDR3 reads CATSTPGSGTGGKVYEQYF. CDR3 in DNA: TGTGCCACCAGCACGCCAGGGTCCGGGACAGGGGGAAAAGTCTACGAGCAGTACTTC.

Ten or more counts support this clonotype. J is TRBJ1-6 and V is TRBV12-3 or TRBV12-4, with D perhaps TRBD1 (5 bases). The V end was cut by 9 bases, the J end by 4 bases, with 10 bases between. CDR3 length equals 13 residues. CDR3 in amino acids: CASGGWYNSPLHF. The CDR3 DNA follows: TGTGCCAGTGGGGGGTGGTATAATTCACCCCTCCACTTT.

This clonotype was observed at least ten times. The chain recombines TRBV5-6 with TRBJ1-5; possible D gene TRBD1, 6 bases. The V end lost 0 bases, the J end lost 4 bases, and 11 bases lay between the germline ends. Germline V gene lookup returns CDR1 SGHDT and CDR2 YYEEEE. The CDR3 runs to 15 residues. CDR3 loop: CASSLAGRGNQPQHF. CDR3 DNA sequence: TGTGCCAGCAGCTTGGCGGGTAGGGGGAATCAGCCCCAGCATTTT.

This clonotype was detected a few times. This chain joins TRBV6-2 or TRBV6-3 and TRBJ1-4, with D hard to call. The CDR3 contains 15 residues. The V end was cut by 0 bases, the J end by 10 bases, with 15 bases between. CDR1 and CDR2 (germline): MNHEY, SVGEGT. The CDR3 nucleotides read TGTGCCAGCAGTTACTCGAGTCTCCGGAGCGGAAAACTGTTTTTT. Protein sequence: CASSYSSLRSGKLFF.

J is TRBJ2-3 and V is TRBV18; the match to TRBD2 covers 11 bases. The trim removed 4 bases at V and 1 base at J, leaving 7 bases unmatched. The CDR3 runs to 17 residues. CDR1 and CDR2 from the germline V gene are KGHSH and LQKENI. CDR3 protein: CASSRGTSGIRTDTQYF. The DNA for the CDR3 is TGTGCCAGCTCACGCGGGACTAGCGGCATTCGCACAGATACGCAGTATTTT.

This clonotype has more than one count but fewer than ten. The gene calls are TRBV6-1 and TRBJ2-1, with TRBD2 identical over 8 bases. The CDR3 has 17 residues. Germline V gene sequence: CDR1 MNHNS, CDR2 SASEGT. The J segment lost 4 bases and the V segment lost 1 base, leaving 9 bases of the junction unmatched. The CDR3 nucleotides are TGTGCCAGCAGTGAAGATCCTAGCGGGTCCTTATACAATGAGCAGTTCTTC. It yields the protein CASSEDPSGSLYNEQFF.